The TCR delta chain under discussion was sequenced for a study of Vδ1+ human thymocytes. Study observations and caveats: Thymic TRG and TRD repertoires appeared highly polyclonal, with Gaussian CDR3 length distributions. TRD repertoires were essentially private, unlike widely shared TRG clonotypes. About 20% of thymic delta-chain sequences were Vdelta2, with few Vdelta3, unlike blood Vdelta1+ controls.

Alphabeta T cells were depleted, then CD3+ Vdelta1+ Vdelta2- thymocytes were FACS-sorted. CDR1 TSWWSYY and CDR2 QGS come from the germline V gene. This CDR3 has 21 residues. The V end was cut by 3 bases, the J end by 0 bases, with 29 bases between. RNA was extracted from the cells and then reverse transcribed. The CDR3 regions were amplified by multiplex PCR from V-gene primers to a constant-region primer. TCRdb reprocessed the multiplex PCR reads using CATT. The sample includes more than 50,000 delta-chain clones, about 15% of them seen just once. This clone was detected a few times. Its antigen is currently unknown.

The source material was Vdelta1+ gamma-delta thymocytes from the thymus. Subset indicated: FACS-sorted CD3+ TCRalphabeta- TCRVdelta1+ TCRVdelta2- thymocytes. The rearrangement joins TRDV1 to TRDJ1; TRDD3 might be the D (6 bases). The sequence was collected from a girl under three years old who had congenital heart surgery. The CDR3, as DNA: TGTGCTCTTGGGGAGTGGGACTTCCGCCGTTTGGGGGTCCTGTACACCGATAAACTCATCTTT. Protein: CALGEWDFRRLGVLYTDKLIF.